A selection of T cell receptor beta chains follows, all from one sample in a study of cytomegalovirus exposure and HLA in healthy donors. Clones were sequenced by immunoSEQ multiplex PCR, and TCRdb holds only the in-frame ones, with some missing. Seen here are some 110,000 clones, around 80% observed once, and the top ten hold roughly 1.8%. The sequencing sample was made of PBMCs. Receptors originate from a woman aged 35 to 49 in good health and CMV-seronegative. CDR3s include the opening cysteine and the closing phenylalanine or tryptophan. D genes are given only for firm matches. Size values are once, few and many counts, or a class for expanded clones, and some rows have none.

d_call	clone_size	j_call	v_call	cdr3_aa	cdr3_nt
TRBD2	.	TRBJ2-3	TRBV7-7	CASSRLAGVTDTQYF	TGTGCTAGCAGCCGACTAGCGGGAGTTACAGATACGCAGTATTTT
TRBD1	.	TRBJ1-5	TRBV28	CASPPSSDRGESNQPQHF	TGTGCCAGCCCCCCCTCCAGTGACAGGGGGGAGAGCAATCAGCCCCAGCATTTT
TRBD1	.	TRBJ2-1	TRBV19	CASSWGQTPYNEQFF	TGTGCCAGTAGTTGGGGACAGACACCTTACAATGAGCAGTTCTTC
.	.	TRBJ2-7	TRBV5-8	CASSLRGGPYEQYF	TGTGCCAGCAGCTTGCGAGGAGGACCCTACGAGCAGTACTTC
TRBD1	.	TRBJ1-5	TRBV28	CASSPSGTGNQPQHF	TGTGCCAGCAGTCCCTCCGGGACAGGGAATCAGCCCCAGCATTTT
TRBD2	.	TRBJ2-2	TRBV19	CASREGGPTGELFF	TGTGCCAGTAGAGAGGGAGGGCCCACCGGGGAGCTGTTTTTT
.	.	TRBJ2-3	TRBV5-1	CASSLEGARVSDTQYF	TGCGCCAGCAGCCTCGAAGGGGCTAGGGTTTCAGATACGCAGTATTTT
TRBD2	few	TRBJ2-7	TRBV5-6	CASSSVGTSAYEQYF	TGTGCCAGCAGCTCCGTCGGGACTAGCGCCTACGAGCAGTACTTC
.	.	TRBJ1-5	TRBV28	CASRFSDRENQPQHF	TGTGCCAGCAGATTTTCAGACAGAGAAAATCAGCCCCAGCATTTT
TRBD1	.	TRBJ2-1	TRBV5-1	CASSSTRTGSSYNEQFF	TGCGCCAGCAGTTCCACTAGGACAGGAAGCTCCTACAATGAGCAGTTCTTC
TRBD2	.	TRBJ2-1	TRBV29-1	CSVPPPSGEQFF	TGCAGCGTCCCGCCCCCTAGCGGTGAGCAGTTCTTC
.	.	TRBJ1-5	TRBV19	CASSIAGQRGNQPQHF	TGTGCCAGTAGTATAGCCGGACAGAGGGGCAATCAGCCCCAGCATTTT
TRBD2	few	TRBJ2-1	TRBV27	CASSLSVSGSGEQFF	TGTGCCAGCAGTTTATCGGTTAGCGGGAGTGGTGAGCAGTTCTTC
.	.	TRBJ1-2	TRBV7-8	CASSLGAGPGGYTF	TGTGCCAGCAGCTTAGGGGCAGGCCCCGGCGGCTACACCTTC
.	.	TRBJ2-2	TRBV30	CAWSVHSTGELFF	TGTGCCTGGAGTGTTCATAGCACCGGGGAGCTGTTTTTT
.	.	TRBJ1-1	TRBV11-2	CASSLYSGGTEAFF	TGTGCCAGCAGCTTATACTCGGGGGGCACTGAAGCTTTCTTT
.	.	TRBJ2-7	TRBV18	CASSRLERVPSYEQYF	TGTGCCAGCTCACGTCTCGAGCGGGTTCCTTCCTACGAGCAGTACTTC
TRBD2	once	TRBJ2-5	TRBV7-9	CASSLGLAGVETQYF	TGTGCCAGCAGCCTGGGACTAGCGGGAGTAGAGACCCAGTACTTC
.	.	TRBJ2-1	TRBV16	CASSQRGQTGRNEQFF	TGTGCCAGCAGCCAACGCGGACAGACCGGCAGGAATGAGCAGTTCTTC
.	.	TRBJ1-2	TRBV19	CASTGGYGYTF	TGTGCCAGTACGGGGGGGTATGGCTACACCTTC
TRBD2	.	TRBJ2-1	TRBV5-1	CASSLGLLEAGDEFF	TGCGCCAGCAGCTTGGGACTCTTGGAAGCGGGAGACGAGTTCTTC
TRBD1	.	TRBJ1-1	TRBV19	CASRVTGARDTEAFF	TGTGCCAGTAGGGTGACAGGGGCGAGGGACACTGAAGCTTTCTTT
.	.	TRBJ2-1	TRBV27	CASSSFAVSSYNEQFF	TGTGCCAGCAGTTCTTTCGCGGTGAGCTCCTACAATGAGCAGTTCTTC
TRBD2	.	TRBJ2-1	TRBV2	CASSRGLATYNEQFF	TGTGCCAGCAGCCGGGGACTAGCGACCTACAATGAGCAGTTCTTC
.	.	TRBJ1-1	TRBV27	CASSPLLNTEAFF	TGTGCCAGCAGCCCCCTTTTGAACACTGAAGCTTTCTTT
TRBD1	.	TRBJ1-2	TRBV18	CASSPPGQGRGYTF	TGTGCCAGCTCACCGCCGGGACAGGGGCGAGGCTACACCTTC
.	.	TRBJ2-7	TRBV5-4	CASSCPKEQYF	TGTGCCAGCAGCTGTCCTAAGGAGCAGTACTTC
.	.	TRBJ2-1	TRBV2	CASKASVYNEQFF	TGTGCCAGCAAGGCTAGCGTCTACAATGAGCAGTTCTTC
TRBD2	.	TRBJ2-7	TRBV11-1	CASSQGWTSGPYEQYF	TGTGCCAGCAGCCAAGGATGGACTAGCGGGCCTTACGAGCAGTACTTC